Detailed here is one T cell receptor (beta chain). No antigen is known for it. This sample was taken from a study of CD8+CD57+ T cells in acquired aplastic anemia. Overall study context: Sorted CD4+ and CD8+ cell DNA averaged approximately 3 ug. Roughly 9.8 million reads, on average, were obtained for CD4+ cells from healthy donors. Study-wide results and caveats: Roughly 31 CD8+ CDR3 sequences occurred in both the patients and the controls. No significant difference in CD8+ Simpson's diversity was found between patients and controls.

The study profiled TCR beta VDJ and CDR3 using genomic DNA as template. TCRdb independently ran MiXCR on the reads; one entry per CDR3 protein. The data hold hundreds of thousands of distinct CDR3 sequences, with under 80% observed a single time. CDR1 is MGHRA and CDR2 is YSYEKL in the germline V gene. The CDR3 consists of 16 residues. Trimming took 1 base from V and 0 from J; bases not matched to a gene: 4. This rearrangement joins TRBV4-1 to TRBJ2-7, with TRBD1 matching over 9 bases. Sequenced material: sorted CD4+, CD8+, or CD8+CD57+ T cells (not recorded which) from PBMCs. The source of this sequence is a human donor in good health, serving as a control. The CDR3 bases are TGCGCCAGCAGCCAAGCCGGGACAGGGTCCTCCTACGAGCAGTACTTC. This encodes CASSQAGTGSSYEQYF.